This T cell receptor beta chain was observed in a study of cytomegalovirus exposure and HLA in healthy donors. Broader study findings: From TCR beta sequences, most subjects' HLA-A and HLA-B alleles were reportedly predicted accurately. Immune exposure information available was restricted to CMV serostatus. In a later analysis, V- and J-gene trimming of beta chains associated with a DCLRE1C missense variant, replicated independently.

Remarks on this clone: Its antigen is as yet unknown.

The CDR3 has 15 amino acids. With 6 bases clipped from V and 2 bases from J, the junction kept 8 bases outside the gene matches. The germline V gene encodes CDR1 SGHRS and CDR2 YFSETQ. With 60 Vbeta and 13 Jbeta primers, the PCR was carried out. The data were produced by immunoSEQ multiplex PCR, yet TCRdb's version contains in-frame clones alone and is incomplete. The table shows fewer than 200,000 clones, with 75% to 85% occurring only once. This TCR was recovered from a man in his forties or fifties in good health and CMV-seropositive. What was sequenced was PBMCs. The chain links TRBV5-1 to TRBJ2-5, with 9 bases identical to TRBD2. The CDR3 loop is CASNPRLAGQETQYF. CDR3 bases: TGCGCCAGCAACCCTCGTCTAGCGGGACAAGAGACCCAGTACTTC.